This TCR beta chain derives from a study of blood T cell repertoires in COVID-19. The CDR3 sequence is 16 residues long. Germline loops: CDR1 SNHLY, CDR2 FYNNEI. V was clipped by 6 bases and J by 1 base; unmatched bases: 5. TCRdb keeps only in-frame clones here, not all; method: immunoSEQ multiplex PCR. The data contain approximately 240,000 clones, roughly 84% of them singletons. The source of this sequence is a man aged 50 or older who had recovered from COVID-19. The sequenced sample was peripheral blood. This chain links TRBV2 with TRBJ1-5; TRBD1 agrees at 11 bases. The CDR3 DNA is TGTGCCAGCAGGGCCTGGGACAGGGGGAGCAATCAGCCCCAGCATTTT. Translated: CASRAWDRGSNQPQHF.